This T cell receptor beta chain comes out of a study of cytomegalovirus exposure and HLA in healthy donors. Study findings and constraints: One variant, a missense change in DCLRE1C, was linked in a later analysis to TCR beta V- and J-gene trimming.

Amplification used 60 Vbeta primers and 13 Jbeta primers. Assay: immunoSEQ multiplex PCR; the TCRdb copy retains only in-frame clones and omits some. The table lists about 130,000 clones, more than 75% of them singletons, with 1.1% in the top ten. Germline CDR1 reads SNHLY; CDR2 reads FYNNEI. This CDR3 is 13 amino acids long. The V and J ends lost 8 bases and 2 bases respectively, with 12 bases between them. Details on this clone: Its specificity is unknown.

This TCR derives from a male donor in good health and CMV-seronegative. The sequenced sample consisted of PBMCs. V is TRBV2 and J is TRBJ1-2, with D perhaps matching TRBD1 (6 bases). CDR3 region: CASGQGLNYGYTF. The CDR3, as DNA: TGTGCCAGCGGCCAGGGGTTGAACTATGGCTACACCTTC. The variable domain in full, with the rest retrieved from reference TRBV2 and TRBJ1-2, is EPEVTQTPSHQVTQMGQEVILRCVPISNHLYFYWYRQILGQKVEFLVSFYNNEISEKSEIFDDQFSVERPDGSNFTLKIRSTKLEDSAMYFCASGQGLNYGYTFGSGTRLTVV.